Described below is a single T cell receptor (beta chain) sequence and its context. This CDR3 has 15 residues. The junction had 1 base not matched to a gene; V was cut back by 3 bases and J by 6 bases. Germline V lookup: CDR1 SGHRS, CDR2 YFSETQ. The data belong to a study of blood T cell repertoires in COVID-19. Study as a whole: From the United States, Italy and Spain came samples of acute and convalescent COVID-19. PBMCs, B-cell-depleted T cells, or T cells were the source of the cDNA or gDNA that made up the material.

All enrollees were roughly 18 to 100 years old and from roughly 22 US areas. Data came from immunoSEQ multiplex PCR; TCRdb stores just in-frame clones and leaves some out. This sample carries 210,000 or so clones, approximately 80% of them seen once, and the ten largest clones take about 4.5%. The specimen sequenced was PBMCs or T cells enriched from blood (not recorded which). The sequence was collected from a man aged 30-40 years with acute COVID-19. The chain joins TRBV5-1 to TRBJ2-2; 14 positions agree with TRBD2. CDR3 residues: CASSSGLAGAGELFF. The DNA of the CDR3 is TGCGCCAGCAGCTCGGGACTAGCGGGGGCCGGGGAGCTGTTTTTT.